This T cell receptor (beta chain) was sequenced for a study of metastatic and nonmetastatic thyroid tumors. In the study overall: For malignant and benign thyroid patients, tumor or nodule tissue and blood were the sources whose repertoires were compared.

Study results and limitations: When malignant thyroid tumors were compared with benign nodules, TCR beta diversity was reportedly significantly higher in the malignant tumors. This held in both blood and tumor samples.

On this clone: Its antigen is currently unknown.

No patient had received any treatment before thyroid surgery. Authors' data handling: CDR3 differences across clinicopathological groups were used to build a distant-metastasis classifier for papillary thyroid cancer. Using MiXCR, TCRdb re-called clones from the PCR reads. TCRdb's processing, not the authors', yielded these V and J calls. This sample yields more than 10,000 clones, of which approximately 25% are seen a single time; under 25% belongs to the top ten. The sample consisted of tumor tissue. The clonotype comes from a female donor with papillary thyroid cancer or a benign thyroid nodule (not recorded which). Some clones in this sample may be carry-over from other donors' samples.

CDR3 coding DNA: TGCGCCAGCAGCAGTTCCAGGGATTTAAATTCACCCCTCCACTTT. This codes for CASSSSRDLNSPLHF. The V and J genes are TRBV5-1 and TRBJ1-6; perhaps TRBD1 as D (5 bases). V was pared by 4 bases and J by 7 bases, with 15 bases between. There are 15 residues in the CDR3. Germline CDR1 is SGHRS and CDR2 is YFSETQ.